This TCR beta chain originates from a study of blood T cell repertoires in COVID-19. This CDR3 is 14 amino acids long. V lost 5 bases and J lost 4, with 14 bases in between. Germline V lookup: CDR1 LNHDA, CDR2 SQIVND (reference sequence). Here immunoSEQ multiplex PCR was the method, and the copy in TCRdb shows in-frame clones only, minus some. The sample has 200,000 to 300,000 clones, around 80% seen once. This clone was picked up one time. The sequence derives from a woman in her late teens or twenties with acute or convalescent COVID-19. The sequencing input was peripheral blood. The chain combines TRBV19 with TRBJ1-2, with D possibly being TRBD1 (5 bases). CDR3: CASSSRTLPYGYTF. The CDR3 nucleotides are TGTGCCAGTAGTTCGCGGACACTTCCCTATGGCTACACCTTC.